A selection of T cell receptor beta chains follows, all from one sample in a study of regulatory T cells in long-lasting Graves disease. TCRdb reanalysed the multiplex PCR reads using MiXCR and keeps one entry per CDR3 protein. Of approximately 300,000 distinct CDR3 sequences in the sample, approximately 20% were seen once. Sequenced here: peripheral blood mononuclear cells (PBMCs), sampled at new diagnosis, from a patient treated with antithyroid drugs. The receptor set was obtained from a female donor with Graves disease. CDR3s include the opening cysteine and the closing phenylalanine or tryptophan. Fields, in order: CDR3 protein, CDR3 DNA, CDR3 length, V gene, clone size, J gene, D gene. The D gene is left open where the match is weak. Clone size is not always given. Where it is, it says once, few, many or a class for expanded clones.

CDR3aa: CASSDEEAKNIQYF
CDR3nt: TGTGCCAGCAGTGACGAGGAGGCCAAAAACATTCAGTACTTC
len: 14
v_gene: TRBV2
abundance: many
j_gene: TRBJ2-4
d_gene: -

CDR3aa: CASRLTGFSNQPQHF
CDR3nt: TGTGCCAGCAGATTGACAGGCTTTAGCAATCAGCCTCAGCATTTT
len: 15
v_gene: TRBV28
abundance: -
j_gene: TRBJ1-5
d_gene: -

CDR3aa: CASGLVLLASSYNEQFF
CDR3nt: TGTGCTAGTGGTTTGGTACTCCTAGCGAGCTCCTACAATGAGCAGTTCTTC
len: 17
v_gene: TRBV12-5
abundance: many
j_gene: TRBJ2-1
d_gene: -

CDR3aa: CATSGGSGQFF
CDR3nt: TGTGCCACCAGTGGCGGAAGTGGGCAGTTCTTC
len: 11
v_gene: TRBV24-1
abundance: few
j_gene: TRBJ2-1
d_gene: -

CDR3aa: CASSLNGLAGALTQETQYF
CDR3nt: TGTGCCAGCAGCTTAAACGGACTAGCGGGAGCGCTAACTCAAGAGACCCAGTACTTC
len: 19
v_gene: TRBV7-2
abundance: -
j_gene: TRBJ2-5
d_gene: TRBD2

CDR3aa: CASSQRAGNTIYF
CDR3nt: TGTGCCAGCAGTCAGAGGGCTGGAAACACCATATATTTT
len: 13
v_gene: TRBV2
abundance: many
j_gene: TRBJ1-3
d_gene: -

CDR3aa: CSARFTGGPDEQYF
CDR3nt: TGCAGTGCTAGATTTACAGGGGGGCCGGACGAGCAGTACTTC
len: 14
v_gene: TRBV20-1
abundance: many
j_gene: TRBJ2-7
d_gene: TRBD1

CDR3aa: CSVRARGRNTEAFF
CDR3nt: TGCAGCGTGAGAGCCCGGGGCAGGAACACTGAAGCTTTCTTT
len: 14
v_gene: TRBV29-1
abundance: many
j_gene: TRBJ1-1
d_gene: -

CDR3aa: CASSLNPGQADTGELFF
CDR3nt: TGTGCCAGCAGCTTAAACCCGGGACAAGCTGACACCGGGGAGCTGTTTTTT
len: 17
v_gene: TRBV7-6
abundance: many
j_gene: TRBJ2-2
d_gene: -

CDR3aa: CATSSELEQFF
CDR3nt: TGTGCCACCTCGTCCGAGCTCGAGCAGTTCTTC
len: 11
v_gene: TRBV28
abundance: many
j_gene: TRBJ2-1
d_gene: -

CDR3aa: CATSSLMGETQYF
CDR3nt: TGTGCCACCAGCTCGCTAATGGGGGAGACCCAGTACTTC
len: 13
v_gene: TRBV24-1
abundance: many
j_gene: TRBJ2-5
d_gene: -

CDR3aa: CASSSGLAGAKLHSYEQYF
CDR3nt: TGTGCCAGCAGCTCCGGACTAGCGGGAGCTAAACTACACTCCTACGAGCAGTACTTC
len: 19
v_gene: TRBV6-1
abundance: many
j_gene: TRBJ2-7
d_gene: TRBD2

CDR3aa: CASSSGTLNGELFF
CDR3nt: TGTGCCAGTAGTAGCGGAACTTTGAACGGGGAGCTGTTTTTT
len: 14
v_gene: TRBV19
abundance: -
j_gene: TRBJ2-2
d_gene: -

CDR3aa: CASRPLPSSGMWSDTQYF
CDR3nt: TGCGCCAGCAGACCCCTCCCCTCTAGCGGGATGTGGTCAGATACGCAGTATTTT
len: 18
v_gene: TRBV5-1
abundance: many
j_gene: TRBJ2-3
d_gene: TRBD2

CDR3aa: CASSQVGGGGSYNEQFF
CDR3nt: TGTGCCAGCAGCCAAGTTGGCGGGGGGGGGTCCTACAATGAGCAGTTCTTC
len: 17
v_gene: TRBV3-1
abundance: few
j_gene: TRBJ2-1
d_gene: TRBD2

CDR3aa: CASSPPLAGVQTQYF
CDR3nt: TGTGCCAGCAGCCCCCCCCTAGCGGGAGTGCAGACCCAGTACTTC
len: 15
v_gene: TRBV9
abundance: many
j_gene: TRBJ2-5
d_gene: TRBD2

CDR3aa: CASSQRLADTDTQYF
CDR3nt: TGCGCCAGCAGCCAGAGGCTAGCGGACACAGATACGCAGTATTTT
len: 15
v_gene: TRBV4-1
abundance: many
j_gene: TRBJ2-3
d_gene: TRBD2

CDR3aa: CASSQVAVIFHNEQFF
CDR3nt: TGCGCCAGCAGCCAGGTAGCGGTAATATTCCACAATGAGCAGTTCTTC
len: 16
v_gene: TRBV4-1
abundance: -
j_gene: TRBJ2-1
d_gene: -

CDR3aa: CASSFPLLQNTEAFF
CDR3nt: TGTGCCAGCAGTTTCCCGCTTCTCCAGAACACTGAAGCTTTCTTT
len: 15
v_gene: TRBV28
abundance: -
j_gene: TRBJ1-1
d_gene: -

CDR3aa: CAISGGTGEESNYGYTF
CDR3nt: TGTGCCATCAGTGGGGGGACAGGGGAGGAATCCAACTATGGCTACACCTTC
len: 17
v_gene: TRBV10-3
abundance: many
j_gene: TRBJ1-2
d_gene: TRBD1

CDR3aa: CSARDPSGIYEQYF
CDR3nt: TGCAGTGCTAGAGATCCTAGCGGAATCTACGAGCAGTACTTC
len: 14
v_gene: TRBV20-1
abundance: many
j_gene: TRBJ2-7
d_gene: TRBD2

CDR3aa: CASSWSAGEQYF
CDR3nt: TGTGCCAGCAGCTGGTCGGCGGGCGAGCAGTACTTC
len: 12
v_gene: TRBV11-2
abundance: once
j_gene: TRBJ2-7
d_gene: -

CDR3aa: CASSQARWPRTSGEAFF
CDR3nt: TGTGCCAGCAGCCAAGCTCGATGGCCTCGGACGTCAGGTGAAGCTTTCTTT
len: 17
v_gene: TRBV12-3/TRBV12-4
abundance: -
j_gene: TRBJ1-1
d_gene: -

CDR3aa: CASPLGRGQRDTQYF
CDR3nt: TGTGCCAGCCCCCTAGGGAGGGGCCAACGGGATACGCAGTATTTT
len: 15
v_gene: TRBV27
abundance: many
j_gene: TRBJ2-3
d_gene: TRBD2

CDR3aa: CASSPPLLDTQYF
CDR3nt: TGTGCCAGCTCACCACCCCTCCTAGACACCCAGTACTTC
len: 13
v_gene: TRBV18
abundance: many
j_gene: TRBJ2-5
d_gene: -

CDR3aa: CASSFSGGLDEQFF
CDR3nt: TGTGCCAGCAGCTTCTCAGGGGGCTTAGATGAGCAGTTCTTC
len: 14
v_gene: TRBV7-9
abundance: -
j_gene: TRBJ2-1
d_gene: TRBD1

CDR3aa: CASSALGTSATQETQYF
CDR3nt: TGTGCCAGCAGCGCCCTGGGGACTAGCGCTACACAAGAGACCCAGTACTTC
len: 17
v_gene: TRBV5-6
abundance: few
j_gene: TRBJ2-5
d_gene: TRBD2

CDR3aa: CASSPLRGTGNTIYF
CDR3nt: TGTGCCAGCAGCCCGCTCAGGGGAACTGGAAACACCATATATTTT
len: 15
v_gene: TRBV11-2
abundance: -
j_gene: TRBJ1-3
d_gene: -

CDR3aa: CASSWELDYNEQFF
CDR3nt: TGTGCCAGCAGCTGGGAACTAGACTACAATGAGCAGTTCTTC
len: 14
v_gene: TRBV7-9
abundance: few
j_gene: TRBJ2-1
d_gene: -

CDR3aa: CASSLISSGVQVEQFF
CDR3nt: TGTGCCAGCAGCTTAATATCTAGCGGGGTTCAAGTGGAGCAGTTCTTC
len: 16
v_gene: TRBV7-6
abundance: few
j_gene: TRBJ2-1
d_gene: TRBD2

CDR3aa: CSAHKTSPGNIQYF
CDR3nt: TGCAGTGCTCACAAGACTAGCCCCGGTAACATTCAGTACTTC
len: 14
v_gene: TRBV20-1
abundance: -
j_gene: TRBJ2-4
d_gene: TRBD2

CDR3aa: CASSSQGMNEKLFF
CDR3nt: TGTGCCAGCAGCTCACAGGGGATGAATGAAAAACTGTTTTTT
len: 14
v_gene: TRBV5-4
abundance: few
j_gene: TRBJ1-4
d_gene: TRBD1

CDR3aa: CARGGTVNTGELFF
CDR3nt: TGTGCCAGGGGAGGGACAGTTAACACCGGGGAGCTGTTTTTT
len: 14
v_gene: TRBV7-2
abundance: -
j_gene: TRBJ2-2
d_gene: -

CDR3aa: CASRPFGTEMFF
CDR3nt: TGTGCCAGCAGACCCTTTGGGACAGAAATGTTTTTT
len: 12
v_gene: TRBV12-3/TRBV12-4
abundance: many
j_gene: TRBJ1-4
d_gene: TRBD1

CDR3aa: CSARYSIGNQPQHF
CDR3nt: TGCAGTGCTCGCTACAGTATTGGCAATCAGCCCCAGCATTTT
len: 14
v_gene: TRBV20-1
abundance: -
j_gene: TRBJ1-5
d_gene: -

CDR3aa: CASSSRDSAFF
CDR3nt: TGTGCCAGCAGTTCCCGGGACTCGGCTTTCTTT
len: 11
v_gene: TRBV28
abundance: many
j_gene: TRBJ1-1
d_gene: -

CDR3aa: CASSPWGAKNIQYF
CDR3nt: TGTGCCAGCAGCCCGTGGGGGGCCAAAAACATTCAGTACTTC
len: 14
v_gene: TRBV5-5
abundance: many
j_gene: TRBJ2-4
d_gene: -

CDR3aa: CSAALTGGRNEQFF
CDR3nt: TGCAGTGCCGCCTTGACAGGGGGAAGGAATGAGCAGTTCTTC
len: 14
v_gene: TRBV20-1
abundance: many
j_gene: TRBJ2-1
d_gene: TRBD1

CDR3aa: CASSATNSGIYNEQFF
CDR3nt: TGTGCCAGCAGCGCAACGAATAGCGGGATATACAATGAGCAGTTCTTC
len: 16
v_gene: TRBV11-2
abundance: -
j_gene: TRBJ2-1
d_gene: TRBD2

CDR3aa: CASSVGVSSVGELFF
CDR3nt: TGTGCCAGCAGCGTAGGGGTTAGCTCTGTCGGGGAGCTGTTTTTT
len: 15
v_gene: TRBV9
abundance: few
j_gene: TRBJ2-2
d_gene: -

CDR3aa: CASGSAFSGANVLTF
CDR3nt: TGTGCCAGCGGAAGCGCGTTCTCTGGGGCCAACGTCCTGACTTTC
len: 15
v_gene: TRBV27
abundance: -
j_gene: TRBJ2-6
d_gene: -

CDR3aa: CSARNLADLMGRIQETQYF
CDR3nt: TGCAGTGCTAGGAATCTAGCCGACCTTATGGGACGTATACAAGAGACCCAGTACTTC
len: 19
v_gene: TRBV20-1
abundance: many
j_gene: TRBJ2-5
d_gene: -

CDR3aa: CASSYSGFQETQYF
CDR3nt: TGTGCCAGCAGTTACTCAGGTTTCCAAGAGACCCAGTACTTC
len: 14
v_gene: TRBV6-5
abundance: many
j_gene: TRBJ2-5
d_gene: -

CDR3aa: CAGTGTGTPGANVLTF
CDR3nt: TGTGCCGGAACCGGGACAGGGACCCCTGGGGCCAACGTCCTGACTTTC
len: 16
v_gene: TRBV6-1
abundance: -
j_gene: TRBJ2-6
d_gene: TRBD1

CDR3aa: CASAPQRADGNTIYF
CDR3nt: TGTGCCAGCGCACCCCAGCGGGCTGATGGAAACACCATATATTTT
len: 15
v_gene: TRBV18
abundance: -
j_gene: TRBJ1-3
d_gene: -

CDR3aa: CASSQGHGSNTGELFF
CDR3nt: TGCGCCAGCAGCCAAGGCCACGGATCGAACACCGGGGAGCTGTTTTTT
len: 16
v_gene: TRBV4-1
abundance: few
j_gene: TRBJ2-2
d_gene: -

CDR3aa: CASSLATAYNEQFF
CDR3nt: TGCGCCAGCAGCTTGGCTACGGCCTACAATGAGCAGTTCTTC
len: 14
v_gene: TRBV5-1
abundance: -
j_gene: TRBJ2-1
d_gene: -

CDR3aa: CASSTNPLAGGNEQFF
CDR3nt: TGTGCCAGCAGTACCAACCCGCTAGCGGGAGGCAATGAGCAGTTCTTC
len: 16
v_gene: TRBV27
abundance: many
j_gene: TRBJ2-1
d_gene: TRBD2